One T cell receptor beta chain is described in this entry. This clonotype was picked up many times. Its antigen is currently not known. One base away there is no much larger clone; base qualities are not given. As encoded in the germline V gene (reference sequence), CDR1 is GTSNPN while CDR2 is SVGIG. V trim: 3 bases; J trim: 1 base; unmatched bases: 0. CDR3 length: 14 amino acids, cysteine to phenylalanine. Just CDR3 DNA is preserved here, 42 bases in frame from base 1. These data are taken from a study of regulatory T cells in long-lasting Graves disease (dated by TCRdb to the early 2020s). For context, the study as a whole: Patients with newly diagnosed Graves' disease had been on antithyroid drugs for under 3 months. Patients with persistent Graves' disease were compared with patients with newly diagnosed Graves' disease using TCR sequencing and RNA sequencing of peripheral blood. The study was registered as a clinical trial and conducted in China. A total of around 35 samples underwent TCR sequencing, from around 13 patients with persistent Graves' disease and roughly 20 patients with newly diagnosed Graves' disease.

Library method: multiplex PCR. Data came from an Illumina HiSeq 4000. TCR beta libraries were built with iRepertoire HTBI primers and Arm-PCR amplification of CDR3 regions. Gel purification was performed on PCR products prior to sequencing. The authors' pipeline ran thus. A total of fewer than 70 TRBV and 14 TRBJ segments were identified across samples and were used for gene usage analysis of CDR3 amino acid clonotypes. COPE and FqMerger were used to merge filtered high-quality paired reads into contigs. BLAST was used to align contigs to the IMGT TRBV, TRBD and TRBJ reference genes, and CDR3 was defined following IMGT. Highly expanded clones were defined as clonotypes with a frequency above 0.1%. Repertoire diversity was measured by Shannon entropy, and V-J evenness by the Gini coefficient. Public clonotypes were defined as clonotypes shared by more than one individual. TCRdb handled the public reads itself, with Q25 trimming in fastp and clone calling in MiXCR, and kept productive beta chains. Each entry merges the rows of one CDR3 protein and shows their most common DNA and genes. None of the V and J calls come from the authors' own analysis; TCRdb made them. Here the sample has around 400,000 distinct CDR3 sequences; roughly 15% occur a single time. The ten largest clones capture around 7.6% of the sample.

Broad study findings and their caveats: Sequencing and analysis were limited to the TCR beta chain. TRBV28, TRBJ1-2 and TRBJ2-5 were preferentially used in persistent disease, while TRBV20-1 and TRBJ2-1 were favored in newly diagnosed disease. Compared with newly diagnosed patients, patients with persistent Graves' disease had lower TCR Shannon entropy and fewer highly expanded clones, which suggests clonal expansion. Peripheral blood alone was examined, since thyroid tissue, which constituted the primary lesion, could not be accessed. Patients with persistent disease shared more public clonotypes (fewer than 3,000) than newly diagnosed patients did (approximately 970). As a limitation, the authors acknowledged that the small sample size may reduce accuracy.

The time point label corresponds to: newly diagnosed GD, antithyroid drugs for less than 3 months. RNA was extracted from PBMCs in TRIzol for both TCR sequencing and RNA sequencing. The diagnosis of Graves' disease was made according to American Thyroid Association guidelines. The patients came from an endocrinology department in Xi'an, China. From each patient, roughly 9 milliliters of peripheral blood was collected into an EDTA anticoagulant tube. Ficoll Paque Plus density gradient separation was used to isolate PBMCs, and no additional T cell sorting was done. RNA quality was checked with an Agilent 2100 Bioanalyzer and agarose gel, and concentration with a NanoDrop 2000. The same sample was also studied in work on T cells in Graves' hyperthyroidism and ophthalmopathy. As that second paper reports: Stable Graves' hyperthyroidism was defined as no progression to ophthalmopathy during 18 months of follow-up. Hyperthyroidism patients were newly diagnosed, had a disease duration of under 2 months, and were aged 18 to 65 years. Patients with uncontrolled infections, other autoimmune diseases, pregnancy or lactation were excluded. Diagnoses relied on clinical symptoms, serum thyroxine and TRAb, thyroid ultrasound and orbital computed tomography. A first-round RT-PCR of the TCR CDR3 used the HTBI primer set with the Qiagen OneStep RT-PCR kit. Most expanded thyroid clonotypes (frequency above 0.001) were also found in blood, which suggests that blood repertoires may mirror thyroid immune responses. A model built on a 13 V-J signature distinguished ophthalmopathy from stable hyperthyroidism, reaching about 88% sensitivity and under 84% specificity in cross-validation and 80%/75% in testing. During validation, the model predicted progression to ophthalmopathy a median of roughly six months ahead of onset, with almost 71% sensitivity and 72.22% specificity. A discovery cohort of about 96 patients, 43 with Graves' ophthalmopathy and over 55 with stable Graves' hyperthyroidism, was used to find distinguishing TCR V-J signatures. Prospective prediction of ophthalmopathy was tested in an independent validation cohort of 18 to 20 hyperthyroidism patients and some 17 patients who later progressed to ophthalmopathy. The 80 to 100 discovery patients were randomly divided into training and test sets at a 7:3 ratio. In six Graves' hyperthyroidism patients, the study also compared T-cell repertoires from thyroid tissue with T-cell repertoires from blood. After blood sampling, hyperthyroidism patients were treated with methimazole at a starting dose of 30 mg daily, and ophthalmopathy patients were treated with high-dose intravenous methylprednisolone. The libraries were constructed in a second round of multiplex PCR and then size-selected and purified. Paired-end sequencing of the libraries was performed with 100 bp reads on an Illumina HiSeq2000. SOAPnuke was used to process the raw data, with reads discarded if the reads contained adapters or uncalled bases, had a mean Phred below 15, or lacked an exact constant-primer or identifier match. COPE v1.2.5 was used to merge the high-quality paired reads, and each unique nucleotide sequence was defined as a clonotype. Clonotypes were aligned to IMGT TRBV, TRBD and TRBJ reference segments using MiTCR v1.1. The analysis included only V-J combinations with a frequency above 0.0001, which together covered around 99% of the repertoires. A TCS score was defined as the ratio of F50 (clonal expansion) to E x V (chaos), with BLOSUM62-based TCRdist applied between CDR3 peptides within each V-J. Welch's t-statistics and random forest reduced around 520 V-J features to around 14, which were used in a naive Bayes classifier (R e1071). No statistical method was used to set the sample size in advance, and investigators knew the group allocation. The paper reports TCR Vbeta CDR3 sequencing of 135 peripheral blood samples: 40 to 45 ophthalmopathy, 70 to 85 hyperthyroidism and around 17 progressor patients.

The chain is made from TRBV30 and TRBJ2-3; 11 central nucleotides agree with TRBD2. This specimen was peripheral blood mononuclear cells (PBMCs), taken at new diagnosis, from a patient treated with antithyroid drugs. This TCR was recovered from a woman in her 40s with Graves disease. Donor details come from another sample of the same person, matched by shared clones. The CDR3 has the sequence CAWRGLAGTDTQYF. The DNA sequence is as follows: TGTGCCTGGAGGGGACTAGCGGGCACAGATACGCAGTATTTT.